Listed here are 24 T cell receptor beta chains from one sample, sequenced in a study of blood T cell repertoires in COVID-19. Some clones are missing from TCRdb's copy, which holds only in-frame ones; the method was immunoSEQ multiplex PCR. Here the sample spans about 150,000 clones, 87% being singletons. Sequenced sample: peripheral blood. The receptors originated from a human donor in a cohort sampled during active COVID-19.

V is TRBV6-1 and J is TRBJ2-7; the match to TRBD1 covers 7 bases. CDR3 length equals 15 residues. The V gene's germline CDR1 is MNHNS and CDR2 SASEGT. V was clipped by 2 bases and J by 1 base; unmatched bases: 5. The CDR3, as DNA: TGTGCCAGCAGTGAAACCCCGGGACAGTCCTACGAGCAGTACTTC. Translated: CASSETPGQSYEQYF.

This clone is labeled medium-sized. This specimen includes other DNA sequences encoding the same CDR3. The chain recombines TRBV11-3 with TRBJ2-7; D gene unclear. This CDR3 comprises 14 residues. V lost 2 bases to trimming and J lost 2 bases, with 10 bases between them. Germline V CDR1 and CDR2: SGHNT, YENEEA. CDR3 DNA: TGTGCCAGCAGCTTATCGTCAGGAACCTACGAGCAGTACTTC. Translating it yields CASSLSSGTYEQYF.

CDR3 nucleotides: TGTGCCAGCAGCCGGTTGTACGAGCAGTACTTC. Translation gives CASSRLYEQYF. The chain has TRBV11-3 and TRBJ2-7, with no clear D. The CDR3 contains 11 residues. Trimming took 5 bases from V and 4 from J, leaving 6 bases between them. Germline assignment: CDR1 SGHNT and CDR2 YENEEA.

V gene TRBV25-1 combines with J gene TRBJ2-7, with TRBD2 matching 11 bases. The CDR3 is made up of 14 amino acids. J lost 5 bases, V lost 6 bases, and 6 bases had no gene match. Germline lookup yields CDR1 MGHDK and CDR2 SYGVNS. The chain's CDR3 is CASRFSGRANEQYF. The CDR3, as DNA: TGTGCCAGCAGATTTAGCGGGAGGGCCAACGAGCAGTACTTC.

This clone has a single count. The chain joins TRBV27 to TRBJ2-1; 13 nucleotides line up with TRBD2. The J segment lost 8 bases and the V segment lost 4 bases, leaving 8 bases of the junction unmatched. The length of the CDR3 is 16 residues. Germline V gene data show CDR1 as MNHEY and CDR2 as SMNVEV (reference sequence). CDR3 sequence reads: CASSSILAGGQDEQFF. Here the CDR3 DNA reads TGTGCCAGCAGTTCAATACTAGCGGGGGGGCAGGATGAGCAGTTCTTC.

The chain links TRBV30 to TRBJ1-3, with D possibly being TRBD1 (5 bases). This CDR3 has 14 residues. The V end lost 0 bases, the J end lost 4 bases, and 10 bases lay between the germline ends. Per the germline V gene, CDR1 is GTSNPN and CDR2 is SVGIG (reference sequence). The CDR3 loop reads CAWSVEGRGNTIYF. CDR3 coding DNA: TGTGCCTGGAGTGTGGAGGGGAGAGGAAACACCATATATTTT.

The chain recombines TRBV30 with TRBJ1-2, with D tentatively TRBD1 (6 bases). V was pared by 3 bases and J by 4 bases, with 18 bases between. Germline CDR1 GTSNPN, CDR2 SVGIG (reference sequence). The CDR3 consists of 15 residues. The CDR3 loop reads CAWRSGGRNSYGYTF. CDR3 nucleotide sequence: TGTGCCTGGAGGTCCGGGGGGCGTAACTCCTATGGCTACACCTTC.

V usage is TRBV5-6 and J usage is TRBJ1-1; no clear D gene. The CDR3 sequence is 12 residues long. With 0 bases removed from V and 5 bases from J, the gap between germline ends came to 5 bases. Germline CDR1 is SGHDT and CDR2 is YYEEEE. CDR3: CASSLVATEAFF. The CDR3 nucleotides read TGTGCCAGCAGCTTGGTCGCGACTGAAGCTTTCTTT. Full variable domain (outside the CDR3, taken from reference TRBV5-6 and TRBJ1-1): DAGVTQSPTHLIKTRGQQVTLRCSPKSGHDTVSWYQQALGQGPQFIFQYYEEEERQRGNFPDRFSGHQFPNYSSELNVNALLLGDSALYLCASSLVATEAFFGQGTRLTVV.

J is TRBJ1-1 and V is TRBV29-1; D not resolved. CDR3 size: 13 residues. With 4 bases removed from V and 0 bases from J, the gap between germline ends came to 9 bases. Germline CDR1 SQVTM, CDR2 ANQGSEA. The CDR3 spells CSVVNGMNTEAFF. The DNA for the CDR3 is TGCAGCGTTGTCAACGGGATGAACACTGAAGCTTTCTTT.

The chain links TRBV19 to TRBJ1-4, with a weak D call TRBD1 (6 bases). The germline V and J ends were trimmed by 3 bases and 5 bases, with 19 bases remaining between them. The CDR3 has 17 residues. Germline CDR1 is LNHDA and CDR2 is SQIVND (reference sequence). The CDR3 protein is CASSIRGGGQPNEKLFF. The CDR3 bases are TGTGCCAGTAGTATTCGCGGTGGAGGACAGCCCAATGAAAAACTGTTTTTT.

J is TRBJ2-1 and V is TRBV28, with TRBD2 matching over 10 bases. Germline values: CDR1 MDHEN, CDR2 SYDVKM. V dropped 2 bases and J dropped 9; count of bases not matched to a gene: 7. CDR3 length: 15 residues. CDR3 DNA: TGTGCCAGCAGTTTAAATAGCGGGAGGTCCAGTGAGCAGTTCTTC. Its translation is CASSLNSGRSSEQFF.

For this clone: This sample includes further DNA sequences coding for the same CDR3. The V and J genes are TRBV7-3 and TRBJ2-3; 7 nucleotides align to TRBD1. Germline-derived CDR1 and CDR2 are SGHTA and FQGTGA. The CDR3 covers 15 residues. V lost 5 bases and J lost 0; bases outside the gene matches: 5. CDR3 residues: CASSRAGGSTDTQYF. CDR3 nucleotide sequence: TGTGCCAGCAGCCGCGCAGGGGGTAGCACAGATACGCAGTATTTT. Using reference TRBV7-3 and TRBJ2-3 for the parts outside the CDR3, the full variable domain is GAGVSQTPSNKVTEKGKYVELRCDPISGHTALYWYRQSLGQGPEFLIYFQGTGAADDSGLPNDRFFAVRPEGSVSTLKIQRTERGDSAVYLCASSRAGGSTDTQYFGPGTRLTVL.

The V call is TRBV5-6, the J call TRBJ1-2; D remains ambiguous. Germline-derived CDR1 and CDR2 are SGHDT and YYEEEE. Trimming took off 0 bases at V and 8 bases at J, with 14 bases between the two ends. CDR3 length: 14 residues. The DNA of the CDR3 is TGTGCCAGCAGCTTGGAAGTAGAGTCGAGGGGCTACACCTTC. Translated: CASSLEVESRGYTF.

This chain links TRBV7-9 with TRBJ2-1, with D perhaps matching TRBD1 (5 bases). The CDR3 has 11 residues. The germline V gene encodes CDR1 SEHNR and CDR2 FQNEAQ (reference sequence). Trimming stripped 5 bases from V and 9 bases from J, with 8 bases between. CDR3 sequence reads: CASSRTLEQFF. As DNA, the CDR3 is TGTGCCAGCAGCCGGACACTTGAGCAGTTCTTC.

This chain joins TRBV6-6 and TRBJ1-5; D uncertain. The CDR3 has 15 amino acids. Germline V gene lookup returns CDR1 MNHNY and CDR2 SVGAGI (reference sequence). Trimming pared 2 bases from V and 8 bases from J, leaving 16 bases between. The CDR3 is CASSYPSGSGEPQHF. DNA of the CDR3: TGTGCCAGCAGTTACCCCTCGGGGTCCGGGGAGCCCCAGCATTTT.

This sequence joins TRBV5-6 and TRBJ1-6, with D possibly TRBD1 on 6 matching bases. The CDR3 covers 15 residues. Trimming left V 7 bases short and J 6 bases short, with 17 bases between. Germline V gives CDR1 SGHDT, CDR2 YYEEEE. CDR3 DNA: TGTGCCAGCGGCCCAAAGGGACATGTTAATTCACCCCTCCACTTT. It is translated as CASGPKGHVNSPLHF.

This chain links TRBV7-8 with TRBJ2-4; the D is unclear. CDR1 is SGHVS, CDR2 FQNEAQ, per germline. The V gene lost 1 base and the J gene lost 8 bases, with 6 bases spanning the gap. This CDR3 comprises 12 residues. CDR3 in amino acids: CASSLGLDIQYF. CDR3 in DNA: TGTGCCAGCAGCTTAGGATTAGACATTCAGTACTTC.

In this sample, this clone turned up a few times. CDR3 bases: TGTGCCAGCAGCCAAGACCTTCGGCGGATGAACACTGAAGCTTTCTTT. Translation: CASSQDLRRMNTEAFF. The J gene is TRBJ1-1, the V gene TRBV4-2; D gene unclear. The CDR3 consists of 16 residues. Germline V gene data show CDR1 as LGHNA and CDR2 as YNFKEQ. Trimming shortened V by 0 bases and J by 0 bases, and 11 bases separated the two germline ends.

The chain combines TRBV10-3 with TRBJ2-2, with 16 bases lining up with TRBD2. Germline CDR1 reads ENHRY; CDR2 reads SYGVKD. The CDR3 is made up of 19 amino acids. Trimming removed 10 bases from V and 3 bases from J; junction bases left unmatched: 14. CDR3 region: CATSPLGLAGGAHTGELFF. CDR3 coding DNA: TGTGCCACCTCCCCGTTGGGACTAGCGGGGGGGGCGCACACCGGGGAGCTGTTTTTT.

The chain is built from TRBV6-5 and TRBJ1-3; 9 nucleotides agree with TRBD1. CDR1 is MNHEY, CDR2 SVGAGI, per germline. V gave up 6 bases and J gave up 2 bases; unmatched junction bases: 2. The CDR3 length is 14 residues. The CDR3 coding sequence is TGTGCCAGCAGAAGACAGGGGGCTGGAAACACCATATATTTT. Its translation is CASRRQGAGNTIYF.

This clone was recorded a few times. This sequence joins TRBV5-6 and TRBJ1-1; no definite D call. The CDR3 is 12 amino acids. The germline V gene has CDR1 SGHDT and CDR2 YYEEEE. V lost 4 bases to trimming and J lost 7 bases, with 11 bases between them. The CDR3 sequence: CASSPGRHEAFF. In DNA form, the CDR3 reads TGTGCCAGCAGCCCCGGGAGGCATGAAGCTTTCTTT.

The genes are TRBV5-1 and TRBJ2-3; perhaps TRBD2 as D (6 bases). The germline V gene encodes CDR1 SGHRS and CDR2 YFSETQ. The CDR3 has 13 residues. The V gene lost 4 bases and the J gene lost 4 bases, with 10 bases spanning the gap. CDR3 loop: CASSQTRADTQYF. DNA for the CDR3: TGCGCCAGCAGCCAGACTAGGGCAGATACGCAGTATTTT.

This chain uses TRBV30 with TRBJ1-4, with 11 bases matching TRBD1. CDR1 is GTSNPN, CDR2 SVGIG, per germline (reference sequence). The V gene end was trimmed by 2 bases and the J gene end by 8 bases; junction bases not matched to a gene: 4. This CDR3 is 14 amino acids long. CDR3 DNA: TGTGCCTGGAGTCCGGGACAGGGGGGGGAAAAACTGTTTTTT. This translates into CAWSPGQGGEKLFF.

This chain connects TRBV29-1 to TRBJ1-1; D might be TRBD1 (6 bases). Germline V gene data show CDR1 as SQVTM and CDR2 as ANQGSEA. Between the trimmed V and J ends, which lost 4 bases and 1 base, there was a span of 7 bases. CDR3 length: 12 residues. For the CDR3, the DNA is TGCAGCGTTGGGACAGCGAACACTGAAGCTTTCTTT. It yields the protein CSVGTANTEAFF.